This T cell receptor beta chain originates from a study of cytomegalovirus exposure and HLA in healthy donors. Study summary: Clustering assigned 81% of the 350 to 450 genotyped donors to the Caucasian-associated ancestry cluster.

The PCR had 60 Vbeta and 13 Jbeta primers. Profiling relied on immunoSEQ multiplex PCR, and the TCRdb table lists in-frame clones only, not all of them. The sample records some 200,000 clones, under 85% being singletons. Overall study results and limits: In an earlier analysis, productive rearrangement rates for most beta V segments clustered near 87% or 30%. It was shown in a later analysis that HLA-associated TCR beta chains were more clonally expanded than other, equally common chains.

This clone was counted a few times. Its antigen remains unknown. V was pared by 5 bases and J by 5 bases, with 6 bases of the junction left unmatched. The CDR3 spans 15 residues. Germline V gene sequence: CDR1 MDHEN, CDR2 SYDVKM. The TCR comes from a middle-aged man in good health and CMV-seronegative. The V call is TRBV28, the J call TRBJ2-2; 9 bases are a match to TRBD1. The material sequenced was PBMCs. In DNA form, the CDR3 reads TGTGCCAGCAGTGTCCGGGACAGGGTTACCGGGGAGCTGTTTTTT. Translation gives CASSVRDRVTGELFF.